A single T cell receptor beta chain is shown here with its context. The sample belongs to a study of control samples from healthy donors and cancer patients. Sequencing used immunoSEQ multiplex PCR; TCRdb keeps in-frame clones, though not all of them. The sample includes about 120,000 clones, over 75% of them seen just once. CDR1 and CDR2 from the germline V gene are KGHSH and LQKENI. V lost 5 bases, J lost 7 bases, and 11 bases stayed unmatched. This CDR3 has 14 residues. The sample comprised PBMCs. The receptor was isolated from a woman between 45 and 65 years old with colorectal cancer. V and J are TRBV18 and TRBJ2-7, with TRBD2 matching over 7 bases. CDR3 sequence: CASSTSRGVEEQYF. The DNA for the CDR3 is TGTGCCAGCTCAACCAGTCGGGGGGTAGAGGAGCAGTACTTC. Supplemented by reference TRBV18 and TRBJ2-7, the full variable domain reads NAGVMQNPRHLVRRRGQEARLRCSPMKGHSHVYWYRQLPEEGLKFMVYLQKENIIDESGMPKERFSAEFPKEGPSILRIQQVVRGDSAAYFCASSTSRGVEEQYFGPGTRLTVT.